Presented here are 20 T cell receptor beta chains from one specimen sequenced in a study of CD8+ T cells in alopecia areata. Sequencing used cDNA as its template, made by extracting RNA and reverse transcribing it. Clones were sequenced by immunoSEQ multiplex PCR, and TCRdb holds only the in-frame ones, with some missing. The sample shows around 140,000 clones, 49% of them seen only once. Sample: CD8+ T cells sorted from blood, taken at week 0. The receptors here all came from a human donor with alopecia areata.

A remark on this clone: This specimen includes other DNA sequences encoding the same CDR3. The chain combines TRBV7-9 with TRBJ1-2; D remains ambiguous. The V gene's germline CDR1 is SEHNR and CDR2 FQNEAQ (reference sequence). V lost 1 base and J lost 7, with 4 bases in between. There are 11 residues in the CDR3. The CDR3 DNA reads TGTGCCAGCAGCTTAGGGGCTGGCTACACCTTC. Protein: CASSLGAGYTF.

The chain recombines TRBV7-9 with TRBJ2-2; 8 nucleotides agree with TRBD1. The CDR3 has 16 amino acids. CDR1 and CDR2 from the germline V gene are SEHNR and FQNEAQ (reference sequence). The J segment lost 1 base and the V segment lost 7 bases, leaving 8 bases of the junction unmatched. The DNA of the CDR3 is TGTGCCAGCATCCCCTGGGGACAGGAGAACACCGGGGAGCTGTTTTTT. Protein: CASIPWGQENTGELFF.

This rearrangement joins TRBV13 to TRBJ1-2, with D perhaps TRBD1 (5 bases). This CDR3 region has 18 residues. Germline assignment: CDR1 PRHDT and CDR2 FYEKMQ (reference sequence). V was cut by 0 bases and J by 2 bases, with 19 bases left in between. The CDR3 loop reads CASSLGRGVSSLNYGYTF. In DNA, the CDR3 is TGTGCCAGCAGCTTAGGCCGAGGGGTCTCTAGCCTCAACTATGGCTACACCTTC.

The gene calls are TRBV4-1 and TRBJ2-1; possibly TRBD1 or TRBD2 for D (6 bases each). The CDR3 extends over 13 amino acids. The ends were cut back, 6 bases at V and 4 bases at J, with 10 bases in the middle. CDR1 and CDR2 from the germline V gene are MGHRA and YSYEKL. Written as DNA, the CDR3 is TGCGCCAGCAGTGGGGGGCAGTACAATGAGCAGTTCTTC. Translating gives CASSGGQYNEQFF.

This clone was observed a handful of times. The gene calls are TRBV7-9 and TRBJ2-7; D is tentatively TRBD1 or TRBD2 (5 bases each). This CDR3 is built from 17 residues. Germline V CDR1 and CDR2: SEHNR, FQNEAQ (reference sequence). V was clipped by 4 bases and J by 2 bases, with 21 bases between them. DNA of the CDR3: TGTGCCAGCAGCTCCCACACCCTCGGGACGGCTCCCTACGAGCAGTACTTC. Protein sequence: CASSSHTLGTAPYEQYF.

The chain recombines TRBV30 with TRBJ1-2, with unresolved D. CDR1 and CDR2 from the germline V gene are GTSNPN and SVGIG (reference sequence). V dropped 4 bases and J dropped 2 bases, with 14 bases sitting between them. The CDR3 has 14 residues. CDR3 coding DNA: TGTGCCTGGACTGCCGGATCGACCAACTATGGCTACACCTTC. Translating gives CAWTAGSTNYGYTF.

The rearrangement uses TRBV6-1 and TRBJ1-4, with 7 bases aligning to TRBD1. Germline V gene data show CDR1 as MNHNS and CDR2 as SASEGT. V gave up 5 bases and J gave up 7 bases; unmatched junction bases: 7. CDR3 length equals 14 residues. Here the CDR3 reads CASSFTGVGEKLFF. DNA of the CDR3: TGTGCCAGCAGTTTCACAGGGGTGGGTGAAAAACTGTTTTTT.

The V and J genes are TRBV9 and TRBJ1-5; D is possibly TRBD1 (6 bases). The V end lost 0 bases, the J end lost 6 bases, and 10 bases lay between the germline ends. CDR1 and CDR2 (germline): SGDLS, YYNGEE. The CDR3 length is 14 residues. DNA of the CDR3: TGTGCCAGCAGCGTAGGGGGGGCGTTTCAGCCCCAGCATTTT. Amino acid sequence: CASSVGGAFQPQHF.

The chain is built from TRBV2 and TRBJ2-5; 7 nucleotides agree with TRBD2. V was clipped by 7 bases and J by 3 bases; unmatched bases: 8. The CDR3 length is 14 residues. The germline V gene has CDR1 SNHLY and CDR2 FYNNEI. CDR3 coding DNA: TGTGCCAGCAACGGGCTAGCGGAGGAAGAGACCCAGTACTTC. Its protein product is CASNGLAEEETQYF.

The gene calls are TRBV30 and TRBJ2-3; 7 bases match TRBD1. V shed 5 bases, J shed 6 bases, and the junction held 11 bases outside the gene matches. This CDR3 is 14 amino acids long. Germline CDR1 GTSNPN, CDR2 SVGIG (reference sequence). The CDR3 bases are TGTGCCTGGCACCGGGACAGAGTTCCCGATACGCAGTATTTT. As protein: CAWHRDRVPDTQYF.

The V call is TRBV5-1, the J call TRBJ2-2; D unclear. Germline V gives CDR1 SGHRS, CDR2 YFSETQ. The CDR3 is 15 amino acids. V shed 0 bases and J shed 2 bases, with 8 bases lying between them. The CDR3 nucleotides are TGCGCCAGCAGCTTGGACGGCTTTAACACCGGGGAGCTGTTTTTT. This encodes CASSLDGFNTGELFF.

The chain couples TRBV10-3 to TRBJ2-5; TRBD1 or TRBD2 may be the D gene (5 bases each). V lost 3 bases, J lost 5 bases, and 7 bases lay in between. The CDR3 is made up of 12 amino acids. Germline V gene lookup returns CDR1 ENHRY and CDR2 SYGVKD. The DNA for the CDR3 is TGTGCCATCAGTGAAGGGGAGGAGACCCAGTACTTC. As protein: CAISEGEETQYF.

This clone occurred many times. V usage is TRBV7-9 and J usage is TRBJ1-5; D is possibly TRBD1 (5 bases). This CDR3 comprises 15 residues. The germline V and J ends were trimmed by 4 bases and 2 bases, with 12 bases remaining between them. Germline V CDR1 and CDR2: SEHNR, FQNEAQ (reference sequence). The CDR3 region has the DNA TGTGCCAGCAGCTGGGGCTTAACTGGCAATCAGCCCCAGCATTTT. This sequence encodes CASSWGLTGNQPQHF.

V gene TRBV2 combines with J gene TRBJ1-6; a possible D gene is TRBD1 (5 bases). Trimming stripped 7 bases from V and 13 bases from J, with 23 bases between. Per the germline V gene, CDR1 is SNHLY and CDR2 is FYNNEI. There are 15 residues in the CDR3. The CDR3 region has the DNA TGTGCCAGCAAATCACTACAATCCACGGGACGGCCCCTCCACTTT. Translating gives CASKSLQSTGRPLHF. Full variable domain (remainder filled in from reference TRBV2 and TRBJ1-6): EPEVTQTPSHQVTQMGQEVILRCVPISNHLYFYWYRQILGQKVEFLVSFYNNEISEKSEIFDDQFSVERPDGSNFTLKIRSTKLEDSAMYFCASKSLQSTGRPLHFGNGTRLTVT.

V and J are TRBV6-1 and TRBJ2-7; tentatively, D is TRBD2 (6 bases). The ends were cut back, 0 bases at V and 5 bases at J, with 14 bases in the middle. Germline V lookup: CDR1 MNHNS, CDR2 SASEGT. The CDR3 has 15 residues. This CDR3 is CASSEAVGRWDEQYF. DNA for the CDR3: TGTGCCAGCAGTGAAGCGGTAGGGAGGTGGGACGAGCAGTACTTC.

Concerning this clone: Other DNA sequences in this specimen translate into the identical CDR3. Here the CDR3 reads CASSQDRGYEQYF. CDR3 in DNA: TGTGCCAGCAGCCAGGACAGGGGCTACGAGCAGTACTTC. The J gene is TRBJ2-7, the V gene TRBV7-8, with 9 positions matching TRBD1. The germline V gene encodes CDR1 SGHVS and CDR2 FQNEAQ. The CDR3 runs 13 residues. V lost 5 bases, J lost 3 bases, and 2 bases stayed unmatched.

The V and J genes are TRBV29-1 and TRBJ2-5, with D possibly being TRBD1 (6 bases). Germline V gene sequence: CDR1 SQVTM, CDR2 ANQGSEA. This CDR3 region has 13 residues. Trimming took 5 bases from V and 1 from J, leaving 11 bases between them. The CDR3 spells CSVLTGFQETQYF. The CDR3 region has the DNA TGCAGCGTTCTTACAGGGTTCCAAGAGACCCAGTACTTC.

This clone came up a few times. The chain uses TRBV27 and TRBJ2-6; 8 nucleotides line up with TRBD1. Germline-derived CDR1 and CDR2 are MNHEY and SMNVEV (reference sequence). V was pared by 2 bases and J by 0 bases, with 0 bases of the junction left unmatched. The CDR3 runs to 16 residues. CDR3 nucleotide sequence: TGTGCCAGCAGTTTAGGACAGGGCTCTGGGGCCAACGTCCTGACTTTC. This translates into CASSLGQGSGANVLTF.

The V call is TRBV4-1, the J call TRBJ2-7; D ambiguous. The CDR3 consists of 15 residues. CDR1 MGHRA and CDR2 YSYEKL come from the germline V gene. V dropped 3 bases and J dropped 3 bases, with 15 bases sitting between them. CDR3 sequence reads: CASSHSKTRFYEQYF. The CDR3 DNA follows: TGCGCCAGCAGCCATTCGAAGACCAGATTCTACGAGCAGTACTTC.

The chain employs TRBV29-1 and TRBJ2-3; 9 nucleotides align to TRBD1. This CDR3 is built from 15 residues. Looked up from germline, CDR1 is SQVTM and CDR2 is ANQGSEA. CDR3 amino acids: CILPLYRGRTDTQYF. CDR3 DNA: TGCATTTTACCACTCTACAGGGGGCGCACAGATACGCAGTATTTT.